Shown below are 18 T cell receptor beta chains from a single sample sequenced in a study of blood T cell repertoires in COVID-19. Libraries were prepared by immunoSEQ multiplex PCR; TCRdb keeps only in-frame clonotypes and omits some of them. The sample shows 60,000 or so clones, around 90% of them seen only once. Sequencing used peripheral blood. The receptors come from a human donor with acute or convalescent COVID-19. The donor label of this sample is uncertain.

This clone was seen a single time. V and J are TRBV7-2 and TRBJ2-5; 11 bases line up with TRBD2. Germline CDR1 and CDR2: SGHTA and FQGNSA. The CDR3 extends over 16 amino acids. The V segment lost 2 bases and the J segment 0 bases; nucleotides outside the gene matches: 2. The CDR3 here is CASSLRTSGYQETQYF. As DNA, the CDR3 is TGTGCCAGCAGCTTAAGGACTAGCGGGTACCAAGAGACCCAGTACTTC.

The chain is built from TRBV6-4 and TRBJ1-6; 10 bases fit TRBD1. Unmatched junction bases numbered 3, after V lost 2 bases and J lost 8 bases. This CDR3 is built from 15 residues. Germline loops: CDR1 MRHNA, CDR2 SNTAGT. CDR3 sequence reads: CASSDLGTGDSPLHF. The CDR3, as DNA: TGTGCCAGCAGTGACCTGGGGACAGGGGATTCACCCCTCCACTTT.

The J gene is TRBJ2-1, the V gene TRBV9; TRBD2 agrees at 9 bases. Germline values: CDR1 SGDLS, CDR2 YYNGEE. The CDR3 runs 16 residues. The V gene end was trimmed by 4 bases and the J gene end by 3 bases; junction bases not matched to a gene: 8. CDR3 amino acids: CASSKREVVGYNEQFF. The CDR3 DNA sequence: TGTGCCAGCAGCAAGCGGGAGGTGGTTGGCTACAATGAGCAGTTCTTC.

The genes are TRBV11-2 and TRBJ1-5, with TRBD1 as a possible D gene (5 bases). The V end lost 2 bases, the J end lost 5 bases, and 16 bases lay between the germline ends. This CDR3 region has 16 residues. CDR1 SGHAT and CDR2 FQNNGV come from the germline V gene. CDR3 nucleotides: TGTGCCAGCAGCTTATCGGTGGGGCAAGGATATCAGCCCCAGCATTTT. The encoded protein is CASSLSVGQGYQPQHF.

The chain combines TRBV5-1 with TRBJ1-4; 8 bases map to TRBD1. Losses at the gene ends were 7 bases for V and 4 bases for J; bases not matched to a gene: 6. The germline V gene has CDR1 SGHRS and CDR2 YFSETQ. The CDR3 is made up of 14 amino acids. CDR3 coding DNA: TGCGCCAGCGGAACAGGGGGAAATAATGAAAAACTGTTTTTT. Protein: CASGTGGNNEKLFF.

The CDR3 DNA is TGTGCCAGCAGTTGGGGACAGAGCAATCAGCCCCAGCATTTT. This encodes CASSWGQSNQPQHF. The chain uses TRBV6-2 or TRBV6-3 and TRBJ1-5; 7 nucleotides match TRBD1. The CDR3 covers 14 residues. V was clipped by 4 bases and J by 1 base; unmatched bases: 1. Germline assignment: CDR1 MNHEY and CDR2 SVGEGT.

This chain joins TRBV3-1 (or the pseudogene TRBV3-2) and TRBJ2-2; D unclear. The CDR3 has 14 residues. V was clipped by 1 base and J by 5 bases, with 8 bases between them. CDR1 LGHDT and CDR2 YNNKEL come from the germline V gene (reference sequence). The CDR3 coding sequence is TGTGCCAGCAGCCAAGCTCGAGGAACCGGGGAGCTGTTTTTT. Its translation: CASSQARGTGELFF.

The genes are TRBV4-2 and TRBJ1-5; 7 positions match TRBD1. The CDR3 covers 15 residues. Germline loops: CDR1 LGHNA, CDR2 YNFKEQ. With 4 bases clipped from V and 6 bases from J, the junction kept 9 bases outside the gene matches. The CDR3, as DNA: TGTGCCAGCAGCCGAGCGACAGGGAAGGGTCAGCCCCAGCATTTT. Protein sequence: CASSRATGKGQPQHF.

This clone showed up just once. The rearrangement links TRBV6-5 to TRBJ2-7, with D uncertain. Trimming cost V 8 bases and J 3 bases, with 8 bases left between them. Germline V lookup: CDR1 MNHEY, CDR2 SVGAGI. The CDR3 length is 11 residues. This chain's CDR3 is CASHQVYEQYF. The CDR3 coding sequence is TGTGCCAGCCATCAGGTCTACGAGCAGTACTTC.

CDR3 bases: TGTGCCAGCAGCTTATCGGGTGTCTATGGCTACACCTTC. This gives the protein CASSLSGVYGYTF. V and J are TRBV7-9 and TRBJ1-2; D is ambiguous. The CDR3 totals 13 residues. CDR1 is SEHNR, CDR2 FQNEAQ, per germline (reference sequence). Trimming took 2 bases from V and 4 from J, leaving 8 bases between them.

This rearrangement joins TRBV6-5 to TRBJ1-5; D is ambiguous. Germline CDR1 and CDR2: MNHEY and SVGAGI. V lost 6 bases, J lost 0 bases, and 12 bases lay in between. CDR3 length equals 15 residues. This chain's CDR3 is CASRLNSYSNQPQHF. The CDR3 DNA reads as TGTGCCAGCAGGTTAAATTCTTATAGCAATCAGCCCCAGCATTTT.

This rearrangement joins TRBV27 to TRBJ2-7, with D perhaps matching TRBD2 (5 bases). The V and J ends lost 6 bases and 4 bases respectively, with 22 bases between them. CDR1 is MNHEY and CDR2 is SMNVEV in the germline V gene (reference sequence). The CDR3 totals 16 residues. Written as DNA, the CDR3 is TGTGCCAGCAGGCCTAACGACCCACGGGGTCGTTACGAGCAGTACTTC. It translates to CASRPNDPRGRYEQYF.

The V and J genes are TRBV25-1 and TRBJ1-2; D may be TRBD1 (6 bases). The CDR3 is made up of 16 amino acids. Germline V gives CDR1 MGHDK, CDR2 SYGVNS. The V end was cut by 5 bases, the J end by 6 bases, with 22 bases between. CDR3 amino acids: CASSPPGTGGWNGYTF. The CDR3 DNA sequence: TGTGCCAGCAGTCCCCCTGGGACGGGGGGCTGGAATGGCTACACCTTC.

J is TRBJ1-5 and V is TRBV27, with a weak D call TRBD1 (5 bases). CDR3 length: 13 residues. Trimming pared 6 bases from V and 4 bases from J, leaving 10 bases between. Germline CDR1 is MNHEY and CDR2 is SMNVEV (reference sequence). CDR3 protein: CASRLNRNQPQHF. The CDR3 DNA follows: TGTGCCAGCAGATTAAACAGGAATCAGCCCCAGCATTTT.

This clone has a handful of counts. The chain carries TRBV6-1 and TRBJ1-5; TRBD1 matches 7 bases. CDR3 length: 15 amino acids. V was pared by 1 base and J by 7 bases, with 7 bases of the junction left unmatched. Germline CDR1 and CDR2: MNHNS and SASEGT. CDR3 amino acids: CASSEVGGGAQPQHF. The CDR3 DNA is TGTGCCAGCAGTGAAGTAGGAGGGGGCGCACAGCCCCAGCATTTT.

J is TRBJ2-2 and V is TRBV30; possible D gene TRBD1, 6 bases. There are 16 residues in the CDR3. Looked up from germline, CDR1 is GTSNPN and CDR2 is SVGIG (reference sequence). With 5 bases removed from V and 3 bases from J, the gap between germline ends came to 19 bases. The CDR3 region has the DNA TGTGCCTGGGGAGAGGAACAGGGTTGGGACACCGGGGAGCTGTTTTTT. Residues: CAWGEEQGWDTGELFF.

CDR3 bases: TGTGCCAGCAGCGTCGACAGGGGGCGAGGCTACACCTTC. It is translated as CASSVDRGRGYTF. The genes are TRBV5-6 and TRBJ1-2, with 10 bases aligning to TRBD1. The length of the CDR3 is 13 residues. The J segment lost 8 bases and the V segment lost 4 bases, leaving 5 bases of the junction unmatched. Germline values: CDR1 SGHDT, CDR2 YYEEEE. Complete variable domain (other parts from reference TRBV5-6 and TRBJ1-2): DAGVTQSPTHLIKTRGQQVTLRCSPKSGHDTVSWYQQALGQGPQFIFQYYEEEERQRGNFPDRFSGHQFPNYSSELNVNALLLGDSALYLCASSVDRGRGYTFGSGTRLTVV.

CDR3 DNA sequence: TGTGCCAGCAGCCCCGGGACTAGCCTCTACGAGCAGTACGTC. Its translation: CASSPGTSLYEQYV. The V call is TRBV5-4, the J call TRBJ2-7, with 9 bases lining up with TRBD2. Germline V gives CDR1 SGHNT, CDR2 YYREEE (reference sequence). The length of the CDR3 is 14 residues. The V and J ends lost 4 bases and 3 bases, in that order; junction bases with no gene match: 5.